These T cell receptor beta chains were read from a single sample in a study of CD8 T cells in Susac syndrome. TCRdb re-called the immunoSEQ multiplex PCR reads with MiXCR, one entry per CDR3 protein. The table lists about 150,000 distinct CDR3 sequences, around 96% of them singletons. Material for sequencing was CD4+ T cells from PBMCs. These receptors were collected from a human donor with Susac syndrome. The CDR3 runs from the conserved cysteine through the conserved F or W. A D gene is named only where the DNA matches it firmly.

j_call	v_call	d_call	cdr3_nt	cdr3_aa
TRBJ2-7	TRBV20-1	TRBD2	TGCAGTGCTCGGGGACTAGCGACCTCCTACGAGCAGTACTTC	CSARGLATSYEQYF
TRBJ2-1	TRBV6-6	NA	TGTGCCAGCTCGACTTCCTCCTACAATGAGCAGTTCTTC	CASSTSSYNEQFF
TRBJ2-6	TRBV20-1	NA	TGCAGTGCTAGGGCGAGGGGCTCTGGGGCCAACGTCCTGACTTTC	CSARARGSGANVLTF
TRBJ2-2	TRBV7-3	NA	TGTGCCAGCAGCTGGGGACCAAACACCGGGGAGCTGTTTTTT	CASSWGPNTGELFF
TRBJ1-1	TRBV11-2	NA	TGTGCCAGCAGCTTCTATGGGGGAGACACTGAAGCTTTCTTT	CASSFYGGDTEAFF
TRBJ2-3	TRBV29-1	TRBD2	TGCAGCGTTGAGACTAGCGGCACAGATACGCAGTATTTT	CSVETSGTDTQYF
TRBJ2-7	TRBV6-2/TRBV6-3	NA	TGTGCCAGCAGTTACTTAGCCACTACGGGGGAGCAGTACTTC	CASSYLATTGEQYF
TRBJ2-5	TRBV7-7	NA	TGTGCTAGCAGCTTTACGGTCGTCGAGACCCAGTACTTC	CASSFTVVETQYF
TRBJ2-5	TRBV20-1	NA	TGCAGTGCTATCGCGTCCCAAGAGACCCAGTACTTC	CSAIASQETQYF
TRBJ2-4	TRBV7-2	TRBD1	TGTGCCAGCAGACAGACAGGGGAGAACATTCAGTACTTC	CASRQTGENIQYF